The 23 T cell receptor beta chains below were found in one sample sequenced in a study of cytomegalovirus exposure and HLA in healthy donors. The PCR made use of 60 Vbeta and 13 Jbeta primers. Assay: immunoSEQ multiplex PCR; the TCRdb copy retains only in-frame clones and omits some. Among more than 85,000 clones listed, approximately 80% were seen once. Material for sequencing was PBMCs. The receptors originated from a female donor in good health and CMV-seronegative.

Only a few counts were recorded for this clone. The rearrangement joins TRBV7-3 to TRBJ1-2; D gene ambiguous. Germline V gives CDR1 SGHTA, CDR2 FQGTGA. V gave up 5 bases and J gave up 1 base, with 8 bases separating them. The CDR3 spans 13 residues. The CDR3 nucleotides read TGTGCCAGCAGCGCCGACATTAACTATGGCTACACCTTC. Encoded protein: CASSADINYGYTF.

The genes are TRBV5-1 and TRBJ1-1; maybe TRBD1 (6 bases). V dropped 3 bases and J dropped 8 bases, with 20 bases sitting between them. CDR1 and CDR2 (germline): SGHRS, YFSETQ. The CDR3 covers 15 residues. The CDR3 loop reads CASSSTPTGYREAFF. In nucleotides, the CDR3 is TGCGCCAGCAGCTCTACCCCCACAGGGTATCGGGAAGCTTTCTTT.

The chain employs TRBV6-6 and TRBJ1-3; D gene unclear. This CDR3 is built from 14 residues. Germline V gene lookup returns CDR1 MNHNY and CDR2 SVGAGI (reference sequence). V lost 0 bases, J lost 4 bases, and 7 bases lay in between. CDR3 bases: TGTGCCAGCAGTTACTCACGGTTCGGAAACACCATATATTTT. Translated, it gives CASSYSRFGNTIYF.

The chain is built from TRBV6-1 and TRBJ2-7, with 9 bases that match TRBD1. The junction had 4 bases not matched to a gene; V was cut back by 5 bases and J by 8 bases. Germline CDR1 is MNHNS and CDR2 is SASEGT. The CDR3 totals 12 residues. CDR3 DNA: TGTGCCAGCAGTTGGGGGACAGGGAAGCAGTACTTC. Its protein product is CASSWGTGKQYF.

The chain has TRBV7-2 and TRBJ2-4, with D possibly matching TRBD2 (5 bases). The CDR3 covers 17 residues. Germline V gene data show CDR1 as SGHTA and CDR2 as FQGNSA. V lost 3 bases, J lost 0 bases, and 15 bases lay in between. The CDR3, as DNA: TGTGCCAGCAGCTTCCCCCTAGGAGGATTAGCCAAAAACATTCAGTACTTC. It is translated as CASSFPLGGLAKNIQYF.

V usage is TRBV7-9 and J usage is TRBJ2-7; 10 bases agree with TRBD2. The CDR3 spans 14 residues. Trimming cost V 7 bases and J 4 bases; bases outside gene matches: 7. Germline CDR1 SEHNR, CDR2 FQNEAQ (reference sequence). The CDR3 DNA reads TGTGCCAGCACCGTCACTAGCGGGGCTTACGAGCAGTACTTC. It yields the protein CASTVTSGAYEQYF. The variable domain in full, completed from reference TRBV7-9 and TRBJ2-7, reads DTGVSQNPRHKITKRGQNVTFRCDPISEHNRLYWYRQTLGQGPEFLTYFQNEAQLEKSRLLSDRFSAERPKGSFSTLEIQRTEQGDSAMYLCASTVTSGAYEQYFGPGTRLTVT.

This clone has a single count. This sequence joins TRBV6-1 and TRBJ1-1; D possibly corresponds to TRBD1 (6 bases). Trimming pared 3 bases from V and 11 bases from J, leaving 16 bases between. Per germline, CDR1 MNHNS and CDR2 SASEGT. This CDR3 region has 13 residues. CDR3 amino acids: CASSDNEQGDAFF. In DNA, the CDR3 is TGTGCCAGCAGTGATAATGAACAGGGCGACGCTTTCTTT.

This clone was counted only a few times. The rearrangement uses TRBV4-3 and TRBJ1-4, with a weak D call TRBD1 (6 bases). Germline V gene sequence: CDR1 LGHNA, CDR2 YSLEER. The V and J ends lost 4 bases and 10 bases respectively, with 10 bases between them. The CDR3 runs to 12 residues. CDR3 nucleotides: TGCGCCAGCAGCCCCAGGGGTGGAAAACTGTTTTTT. It is translated as CASSPRGGKLFF.

The chain is built from TRBV2 and TRBJ2-3; D remains unclear. The CDR3 has 12 residues. From germline, CDR1 is SNHLY and CDR2 FYNNEI. The V end lost 8 bases, the J end lost 5 bases, and 11 bases lay between the germline ends. CDR3 coding DNA: TGTGCCAGCGGTTTCGGTGTAGATACGCAGTATTTT. This sequence encodes CASGFGVDTQYF.

The chain has TRBV7-2 and TRBJ2-6; D possibly corresponds to TRBD1 (5 bases). Germline V CDR1 and CDR2: SGHTA, FQGNSA. Trimming removed 4 bases from V and 4 bases from J, with 11 bases in between. This CDR3 spans 15 amino acids. The CDR3 region has the DNA TGTGCCAGCAGCTCGCAGGGTCCAGGGGCCAACGTCCTGACTTTC. Residues: CASSSQGPGANVLTF.

The CDR3 is CASSEAWGTGGTEAFF. The CDR3 bases are TGTGCCAGCAGTGAAGCATGGGGGACAGGGGGCACTGAAGCTTTCTTT. This chain links TRBV6-1 with TRBJ1-1, with 11 bases aligning to TRBD1. The ends lost 0 bases at V and 4 bases at J; junction bases unmatched: 4. CDR1 and CDR2 (germline): MNHNS, SASEGT. The CDR3 covers 16 residues.

The CDR3 DNA reads TGTGCCAGCAGCACCTACAGGGGTTCGAGCTCCTACGAGCAGTACTTC. It specifies CASSTYRGSSSYEQYF. The chain is built from TRBV7-8 and TRBJ2-7; 7 bases align to TRBD1. The germline V gene encodes CDR1 SGHVS and CDR2 FQNEAQ. The ends lost 5 bases at V and 0 bases at J; junction bases unmatched: 10. This CDR3 has 16 residues.

The chain couples TRBV5-4 to TRBJ2-6; maybe TRBD1 (6 bases). The CDR3 consists of 17 residues. V gave up 4 bases and J gave up 0 bases, with 14 bases separating them. Per the germline V gene, CDR1 is SGHNT and CDR2 is YYREEE (reference sequence). The CDR3 sequence is CASSGPGHSSGANVLTF. CDR3 DNA: TGTGCCAGCAGCGGGCCGGGACATTCCTCTGGGGCCAACGTCCTGACTTTC.

The rearrangement joins TRBV2 to TRBJ2-3, with TRBD1 matching over 8 bases. This CDR3 spans 14 amino acids. Germline V lookup: CDR1 SNHLY, CDR2 FYNNEI. With 5 bases clipped from V and 3 bases from J, the junction kept 4 bases outside the gene matches. CDR3 nucleotides: TGTGCCAGCAGTCGGACAGGGAAAACAGATACGCAGTATTTT. This sequence encodes CASSRTGKTDTQYF. Full variable domain (rest looked up from reference TRBV2 and TRBJ2-3): EPEVTQTPSHQVTQMGQEVILRCVPISNHLYFYWYRQILGQKVEFLVSFYNNEISEKSEIFDDQFSVERPDGSNFTLKIRSTKLEDSAMYFCASSRTGKTDTQYFGPGTRLTVL.

A few counts support this clone. This rearrangement joins TRBV5-1 to TRBJ1-4, with 9 bases aligning to TRBD1. Germline values: CDR1 SGHRS, CDR2 YFSETQ. This CDR3 contains 14 residues. The V gene end was trimmed by 2 bases and the J gene end by 8 bases; junction bases not matched to a gene: 4. This chain's CDR3 is CASSFDRGSEKLFF. The CDR3 coding sequence is TGCGCCAGCAGCTTCGACAGGGGGAGCGAAAAACTGTTTTTT.

The V call is TRBV29-1, the J call TRBJ2-3, with D uncertain. The ends were cut back, 7 bases at V and 1 base at J, with 3 bases in the middle. The CDR3 runs to 10 residues. Per the germline V gene, CDR1 is SQVTM and CDR2 is ANQGSEA. The CDR3 DNA reads as TGCAGCGCTCGCACAGATACGCAGTATTTT. Protein: CSARTDTQYF.

This clone was counted a single time. This chain connects TRBV7-9 to TRBJ1-3, with 7 positions matching TRBD1. The CDR3 extends over 12 amino acids. CDR1 is SEHNR, CDR2 FQNEAQ, per germline (reference sequence). V was clipped by 5 bases and J by 8 bases; unmatched bases: 3. CDR3 in DNA: TGTGCCAGCAGCCCCACAGGGGACACCATATATTTT. Translating it yields CASSPTGDTIYF.

The V and J genes are TRBV29-1 and TRBJ1-1; 8 bases match TRBD1. Trimming at V came to 6 bases and at J to 3 bases, leaving 6 bases not matched to a gene. The CDR3 has 13 amino acids. Germline CDR1 reads SQVTM; CDR2 reads ANQGSEA. The CDR3 loop is CSVALDRDTEAFF. The CDR3 nucleotides are TGCAGCGTCGCTTTGGACAGGGACACTGAAGCTTTCTTT.

This chain connects TRBV4-3 to TRBJ1-1; 8 nucleotides agree with TRBD1. Unmatched junction bases numbered 4, after V lost 1 base and J lost 0 bases. The CDR3 covers 16 residues. CDR1 and CDR2 from the germline V gene are LGHNA and YSLEER. The CDR3 protein is CASSQGQGAVNTEAFF. The CDR3, as DNA: TGCGCCAGCAGCCAAGGTCAGGGGGCTGTGAACACTGAAGCTTTCTTT.

This chain connects TRBV4-2 to TRBJ2-1; 10 positions agree with TRBD2. Germline values: CDR1 LGHNA, CDR2 YNFKEQ. There are 17 residues in the CDR3. Unmatched junction bases numbered 11, after V lost 0 bases and J lost 9 bases. In nucleotides, the CDR3 is TGTGCCAGCAGCCAAGAGGGCCTAGCGGGAGTTTGGGGTGAGCAGTTCTTC. The encoded protein is CASSQEGLAGVWGEQFF.

The rearrangement links TRBV14 to TRBJ1-1; unclear D gene. The CDR3 consists of 13 residues. Trimming removed 2 bases at V and 5 bases at J, with 9 bases between. Germline V CDR1 and CDR2: SGHDN, FVKESK. The CDR3 DNA is TGTGCCAGCAGCCAAAACCTGAGGACTGAAGCTTTCTTT. It is translated as CASSQNLRTEAFF.

The chain joins TRBV7-8 to TRBJ1-5; 9 bases map to TRBD1. V gave up 4 bases and J gave up 7 bases; unmatched junction bases: 5. There are 14 residues in the CDR3. Germline V CDR1 and CDR2: SGHVS, FQNEAQ. CDR3: CASSSTGGVQPQHF. CDR3 nucleotides: TGTGCCAGCAGCTCAACAGGGGGCGTACAGCCCCAGCATTTT.

The count of this clone is one. This sequence joins TRBV28 and TRBJ2-7; TRBD2 matches 7 bases. V lost 1 base to trimming and J lost 6 bases; unmatched junction nucleotides: 9. In germline, CDR1 is MDHEN, CDR2 SYDVKM. The CDR3 is 15 amino acids. The CDR3 here is CASSLSRTGGGEQYF. Written as DNA, the CDR3 is TGTGCCAGCAGTTTATCCCGGACGGGGGGAGGCGAGCAGTACTTC.